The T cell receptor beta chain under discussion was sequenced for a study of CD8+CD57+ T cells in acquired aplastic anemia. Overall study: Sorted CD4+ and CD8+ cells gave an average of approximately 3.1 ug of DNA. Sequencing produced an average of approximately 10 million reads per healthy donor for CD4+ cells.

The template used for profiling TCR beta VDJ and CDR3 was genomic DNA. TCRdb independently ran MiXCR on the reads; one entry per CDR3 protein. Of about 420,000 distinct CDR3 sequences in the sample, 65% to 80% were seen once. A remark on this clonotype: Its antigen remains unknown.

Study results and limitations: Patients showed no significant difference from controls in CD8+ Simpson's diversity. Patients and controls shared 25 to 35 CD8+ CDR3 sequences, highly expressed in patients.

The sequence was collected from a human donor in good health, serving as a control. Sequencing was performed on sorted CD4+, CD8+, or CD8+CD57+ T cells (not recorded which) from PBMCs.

Here the CDR3 DNA reads TGTGCCGTAAACCGGGACTACCTTCAAGAGACCCAGTACTTC. It is translated as CAVNRDYLQETQYF. The chain uses TRBV10-3 and TRBJ2-5; 7 nucleotides agree with TRBD2. This CDR3 has 14 amino acids. Germline V gives CDR1 ENHRY, CDR2 SYGVKD. V lost 11 bases, J lost 2 bases, and 11 bases stayed unmatched.